The subject of this entry is one TCR beta chain. The entry originates in a study of blood T cell repertoires in COVID-19. Overall study context: Italy, Spain and the United States were the sources of the convalescent and acute COVID-19 samples. Sources were T cells, B-cell-depleted T cells, or PBMCs; the material itself was cDNA or gDNA.

Between the trimmed V and J ends, which lost 0 bases and 0 bases, there was a span of 9 bases. CDR1 is MNHEY, CDR2 SVGEGT, per germline. The CDR3 spans 17 residues. The assay was immunoSEQ multiplex PCR, and TCRdb's table has in-frame clones only and misses some. Of roughly 150,000 clones listed, 70% to 90% are singletons. This chain links TRBV6-2 or TRBV6-3 with TRBJ2-6; a possible D gene is TRBD1 (6 bases). Source material: peripheral blood. This receptor was taken from a man aged 55 to 70 with acute or convalescent COVID-19. Here the CDR3 DNA reads TGTGCCAGCAGTTACTCGACAGGAAGCTCTGGGGCCAACGTCCTGACTTTC. Its protein is CASSYSTGSSGANVLTF.